Presented here are 2 T cell receptor beta chains from one specimen sequenced in a study of CD8+ T cells in alopecia areata. Treatment denoted: oral pan-JAK inhibitor, 5-10 mg twice daily. TCR sequencing used cDNA made by reverse transcription of extracted RNA. The repertoire was sequenced with immunoSEQ multiplex PCR; TCRdb's copy has only in-frame clones and lacks some. The sample contains more than 150,000 clones, roughly 61% of which appear only once. The specimen comprised CD8+ T cells sorted from blood, sampled at week 24, from a patient treated with tofacitinib. The receptors originated from a human donor with alopecia areata.

The chain employs TRBV6-5 and TRBJ2-2, with unresolved D. Looked up from germline, CDR1 is MNHEY and CDR2 is SVGAGI. The V end was cut by 0 bases, the J end by 1 base, with 3 bases between. CDR3 length: 14 amino acids. Here the CDR3 DNA reads TGTGCCAGCAGTTACTCGGGGAACACCGGGGAGCTGTTTTTT. Amino acid sequence: CASSYSGNTGELFF.

J is TRBJ1-1 and V is TRBV9; D is unclear. Germline V lookup: CDR1 SGDLS, CDR2 YYNGEE. The CDR3 runs to 13 residues. The ends were cut back, 0 bases at V and 3 bases at J, with 6 bases in the middle. The CDR3 DNA reads TGTGCCAGCAGCGTAGAGGCCGACACTGAAGCTTTCTTT. Residues: CASSVEADTEAFF.